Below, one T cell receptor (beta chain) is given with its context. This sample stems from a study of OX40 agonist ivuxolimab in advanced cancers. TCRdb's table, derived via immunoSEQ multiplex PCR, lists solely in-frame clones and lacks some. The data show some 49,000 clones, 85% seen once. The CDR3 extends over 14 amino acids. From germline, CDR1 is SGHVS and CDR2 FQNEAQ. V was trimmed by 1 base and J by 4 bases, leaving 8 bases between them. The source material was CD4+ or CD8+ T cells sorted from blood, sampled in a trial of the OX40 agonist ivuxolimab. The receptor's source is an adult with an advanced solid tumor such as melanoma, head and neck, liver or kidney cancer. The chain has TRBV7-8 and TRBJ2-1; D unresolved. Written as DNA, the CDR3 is TGTGCCAGCAGCTTAGTGGCAGCTTACAATGAGCAGTTCTTC. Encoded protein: CASSLVAAYNEQFF.